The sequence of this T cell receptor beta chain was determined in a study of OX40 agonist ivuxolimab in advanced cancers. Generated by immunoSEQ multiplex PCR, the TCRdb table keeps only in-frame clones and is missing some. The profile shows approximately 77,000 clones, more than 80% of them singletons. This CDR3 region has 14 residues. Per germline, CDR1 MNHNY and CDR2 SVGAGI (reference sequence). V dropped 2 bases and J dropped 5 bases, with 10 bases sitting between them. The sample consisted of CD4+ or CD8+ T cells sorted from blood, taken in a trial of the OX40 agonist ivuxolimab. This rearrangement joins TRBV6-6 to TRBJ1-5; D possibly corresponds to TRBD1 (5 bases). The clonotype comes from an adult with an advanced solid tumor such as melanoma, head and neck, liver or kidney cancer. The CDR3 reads CASSYRQGDQPQHF. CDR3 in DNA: TGTGCCAGCAGTTACCGGCAGGGCGATCAGCCCCAGCATTTT.